The T cell receptor (beta chain) under discussion was sequenced for a study of response to subunit inactivated influenza vaccine. Study outcomes and limitations: T cells newly recruited by each seasonal influenza vaccination are few, the authors suggested.

The ends were cut back, 1 base at V and 0 bases at J, with 10 bases in the middle. CDR1 is SGHAT and CDR2 is FQNNGV in the germline V gene. CDR3 length: 15 amino acids. This clonotype has at least ten counts. The antigen is unknown. TCRdb re-called the RT-PCR reads through MiXCR, storing one row per CDR3 protein. Here the sample spans about 190,000 distinct CDR3 sequences, over 13% being singletons. V and J are TRBV11-2 and TRBJ2-7; no reliable D call. The source is a man aged 45 to 65 who received an inactivated influenza vaccine. Specimen: CD8+ T cells sorted from PBMCs, collected about 5 days after vaccination. The CDR3 DNA is TGTGCCAGCAGCTTAGGGGCGGTAAGCTCCTACGAGCAGTACTTC. Protein: CASSLGAVSSYEQYF.